These 8 T cell receptor beta chains originate from one sample sequenced in a study of patients and donors after allogeneic stem cell transplantation. One entry per CDR3 protein, called by TCRdb with MiXCR from the RT-PCR reads. The table has about 110,000 distinct CDR3 sequences, 35% seen once. The material sequenced was blood, either unsorted or a sorted T cell fraction (not recorded which). The origin of the receptors is a human donor who was either an allogeneic HSCT recipient or a stem cell or donor lymphocyte infusion donor (not recorded which). It is not recorded whose cells these are; they may come from a transplant donor.

The V gene is TRBV30, the J gene TRBJ1-2; perhaps TRBD1 as D (5 bases). Germline lookup yields CDR1 GTSNPN and CDR2 SVGIG (reference sequence). The ends were cut back, 2 bases at V and 4 bases at J, with 11 bases in the middle. The CDR3 sequence is 13 residues long. CDR3 DNA: TGTGCCTGGAGTAGGGTGACAGCCTATGGCTACACCTTC. This gives the protein CAWSRVTAYGYTF. Variable domain in full (rest from reference TRBV30 and TRBJ1-2): SQTIHQWPATLVQPVGSPLSLECTVEGTSNPNLYWYRQAAGRGLQLLFYSVGIGQISSEVPQNLSASRPQDRQFILSSKKLLLSDSGFYLCAWSRVTAYGYTFGSGTRLTVV.

V is TRBV12-3 or TRBV12-4 and J is TRBJ1-4; a possible D gene is TRBD1 (6 bases). The CDR3 is made up of 14 amino acids. V was pared by 6 bases and J by 8 bases, with 16 bases between. CDR3 in amino acids: CASRQRGAGEKLFF. Written as DNA, the CDR3 is TGTGCCAGCAGACAAAGGGGGGCAGGGGAAAAACTGTTTTTT.

The chain recombines TRBV25-1 with TRBJ2-5, with a possible D match to TRBD1 (5 bases). The CDR3 is 15 residues long. CDR1 and CDR2 from the germline V gene are MGHDK and SYGVNS. Trimming took 7 bases from V and 1 from J, leaving 16 bases between them. The CDR3 here is CASTEPTDPQETQYF. CDR3 coding DNA: TGTGCCAGCACCGAACCGACAGACCCCCAAGAGACCCAGTACTTC.

This clonotype was seen a few times. The chain uses TRBV12-3 or TRBV12-4 and TRBJ1-4; 9 nucleotides match TRBD1. J gave up 6 bases and V 4 bases, and 3 bases lay outside the gene matches. The CDR3 has 14 amino acids. The CDR3 region is CASSSQGADEKLFF. In DNA form, the CDR3 reads TGTGCCAGCAGTTCACAGGGGGCGGATGAAAAACTGTTTTTT.

This clonotype was seen at least ten times. The genes are TRBV7-9 and TRBJ1-5; possibly TRBD1 for D (6 bases). The CDR3 is made up of 15 amino acids. The V gene lost 5 bases and the J gene lost 4 bases, with 15 bases spanning the gap. Germline-derived CDR1 and CDR2 are SEHNR and FQNEAQ (reference sequence). The CDR3 reads CASSATGNSNQPQHF. The CDR3, as DNA: TGTGCCAGCAGCGCAACAGGGAACAGTAATCAGCCCCAGCATTTT.

The CDR3 loop is CASSRDRRGTEAFF. As DNA, the CDR3 is TGTGCCAGCAGTCGCGACAGGCGCGGCACTGAAGCTTTCTTT. This sequence joins TRBV6-5 and TRBJ1-1; tentatively, D is TRBD1 (6 bases). Germline V gene data show CDR1 as MNHEY and CDR2 as SVGAGI. V was pared by 5 bases and J by 4 bases, with 14 bases between. The CDR3 covers 14 residues.

The rearrangement joins TRBV5-1 to TRBJ1-1; maybe TRBD1 (5 bases). Trimming stripped 0 bases from V and 3 bases from J, with 18 bases between. The CDR3 length is 17 residues. Germline V gene lookup returns CDR1 SGHRS and CDR2 YFSETQ. For the CDR3, the DNA is TGCGCCAGCAGCTTGGGCGGGACGGCGCCCAAGGACACTGAAGCTTTCTTT. It specifies CASSLGGTAPKDTEAFF. The full variable domain, with the rest looked up from reference TRBV5-1 and TRBJ1-1, is KAGVTQTPRYLIKTRGQQVTLSCSPISGHRSVSWYQQTPGQGLQFLFEYFSETQRNKGNFPGRFSGRQFSNSRSEMNVSTLELGDSALYLCASSLGGTAPKDTEAFFGQGTRLTVV.

The V call is TRBV25-1, the J call TRBJ1-4, with D perhaps matching TRBD1 (5 bases). V was cut by 3 bases and J by 6 bases, with 11 bases left in between. Germline loops: CDR1 MGHDK, CDR2 SYGVNS. The CDR3 is 14 amino acids. The DNA for the CDR3 is TGTGCCAGCAGTGAGGCCGGGGCTTATGAAAAACTGTTTTTT. Protein: CASSEAGAYEKLFF.